This T cell receptor (beta chain) came from a study of blood T cell repertoires in COVID-19. Study in general: Researchers got acute and convalescent COVID-19 samples from the United States, Italy and Spain. The cDNA or gDNA used as material had been derived from T cells, B-cell-depleted T cells, or PBMCs.

Germline V lookup: CDR1 SGHRS, CDR2 YFSETQ. This CDR3 is 16 amino acids long. Trimming stripped 0 bases from V and 7 bases from J, with 17 bases between. Original processing methods: Amplification with reference gene primers provided the estimates of nucleated cell counts. TCRdb keeps only in-frame clones here, not all; method: immunoSEQ multiplex PCR. The V and J calls and clone size come from that table; D and trimming were worked out from the DNA. The sample carries about 240,000 clones, roughly 87% recorded once. This clone appeared a single time. The sequencing sample was made of peripheral blood. This sequence joins TRBV5-1 and TRBJ2-1, with D possibly matching TRBD2 (7 bases). The receptor comes from a man in his sixties who had recovered from COVID-19. The CDR3 coding sequence is TGCGCCAGCAGCTTGGTGTCTACGGGGGGCACGAATGAGCAGTTCTTC. This codes for CASSLVSTGGTNEQFF.